These 10 T cell receptor beta chains were all obtained from the same sample, sequenced in a study of graft-versus-host responses after intestinal transplantation (dated by TCRdb to about 2021). Receptors were amplified or captured by the immunoSEQ multiplex PCR assay. The table was pulled from immuneACCESS by TCRdb, which kept in-frame rearrangements only. Such tables lose some clones; where checked, under half of the loss comes from unresolved V genes, and the rest has no known cause. This sample has about 40,000 clones in its table, and 91% of those were observed once. Approximately 2.2% of the sample goes to the ten largest clones. The sequencing here drew on PBMCs, taken around 43 weeks after intestinal transplant. The receptors shown here come from a human patient who received an intestinal transplant, so some T cells may come from the graft donor.

V gene TRBV16 combines with J gene TRBJ2-7, with D tentatively TRBD1 (5 bases). The germline CDR1 and CDR2 sequences are KGHSY and FQNENV. The CDR3 runs 13 residues. The ends were cut back, 3 bases at V and 4 bases at J, with 10 bases in the middle. The CDR3 loop reads CASSHRERYEQYF. The CDR3 DNA reads TGTGCCAGCAGCCACAGGGAAAGGTACGAGCAGTACTTC.

The chain joins TRBV18 to TRBJ1-1; 8 bases match TRBD1. In germline, CDR1 is KGHSH, CDR2 LQKENI. With V trimmed by 5 bases and J by 1 base, 6 bases remained unmatched. This CDR3 is built from 15 residues. CDR3 sequence reads: CASSSSTGENTEAFF. The CDR3 coding sequence is TGTGCCAGCTCATCTTCGACAGGGGAGAACACTGAAGCTTTCTTT.

The chain links TRBV7-9 to TRBJ2-7; either TRBD1 or TRBD2 may fit D (5 bases each). Trimming removed 1 base at V and 1 base at J, with 17 bases between. CDR3 length equals 17 residues. Germline V gene data show CDR1 as SEHNR and CDR2 as FQNEAQ (reference sequence). This CDR3 reads CASSLVAPPGPSYEQYF. The CDR3, as DNA: TGTGCCAGCAGCTTAGTGGCCCCACCGGGACCTTCCTACGAGCAGTACTTC.

This chain links TRBV7-9 with TRBJ1-5; D is uncertain. The V and J ends lost 7 bases and 9 bases respectively, with 10 bases between them. CDR3 size: 11 residues. Per germline, CDR1 SEHNR and CDR2 FQNEAQ (reference sequence). The CDR3 DNA reads TGTGCCAGCAACCATTATGGGCCCCAGCATTTT. It specifies CASNHYGPQHF.

This clone was detected once. This sequence joins TRBV2 and TRBJ2-5; D uncertain. Trimming stripped 4 bases from V and 4 bases from J, with 7 bases between. Germline CDR1 and CDR2: SNHLY and FYNNEI. This CDR3 is built from 12 residues. CDR3 sequence: CASSVTRETQYF. The CDR3 nucleotides are TGTGCCAGCAGTGTGACACGAGAGACCCAGTACTTC.

This rearrangement joins TRBV5-1 to TRBJ1-3, with a weak D call TRBD1 (6 bases). This CDR3 is built from 14 residues. Germline V gives CDR1 SGHRS, CDR2 YFSETQ. The ends were cut back, 0 bases at V and 9 bases at J, with 13 bases in the middle. The CDR3 protein is CASSLEGEGGTIYF. As DNA, the CDR3 is TGCGCCAGCAGCTTGGAGGGGGAGGGAGGCACCATATATTTT.

The genes are TRBV6-5 and TRBJ1-5; the D gene is possibly TRBD1 (5 bases). Trimming shortened V by 6 bases and J by 8 bases, and 20 bases separated the two germline ends. The CDR3 length is 15 residues. In germline, CDR1 is MNHEY, CDR2 SVGAGI. In DNA, the CDR3 is TGTGCCAGCAGAAATCCACTCCGACAGAAGGAGCCCCAGCATTTT. It codes for CASRNPLRQKEPQHF.

The CDR3 sequence: CASSLSSGTGQPQHF. Here the CDR3 DNA reads TGTGCCAGCAGTCTGAGCTCAGGGACGGGTCAGCCCCAGCATTTT. The chain uses TRBV6-5 and TRBJ1-5, with D tentatively TRBD1 (5 bases). Germline CDR1 and CDR2: MNHEY and SVGAGI. CDR3 length equals 15 residues. The V end lost 5 bases, the J end lost 6 bases, and 17 bases lay between the germline ends.

The CDR3 DNA reads as TGCGCCAGCAGCCCGACAGGGGTAGAGGTTCGTCGTCAGCCCCAGCATTTT. Its protein product is CASSPTGVEVRRQPQHF. The chain has TRBV4-1 and TRBJ1-5; the match to TRBD1 covers 8 bases. With 4 bases clipped from V and 6 bases from J, the junction kept 14 bases outside the gene matches. Germline CDR1 is MGHRA and CDR2 is YSYEKL. This CDR3 spans 17 amino acids.

The chain has TRBV29-1 and TRBJ1-2; 10 bases are shared with TRBD1. CDR1 and CDR2 from the germline V gene are SQVTM and ANQGSEA. After removal of 3 bases from V and 6 bases from J, the junction contained 7 bases not matched to a gene. There are 14 residues in the CDR3. CDR3 nucleotides: TGCAGCGTTGATCTCCCCGGGACAGGGGATGGCTACACCTTC. It codes for CSVDLPGTGDGYTF.